The next 28 T cell receptor beta chains were all read from a single sample in a study of tumor-infiltrating lymphocytes in oesophageal squamous cell carcinoma. A single record per CDR3 protein comes from TCRdb applying MiXCR to the PCR reads. The profile shows around 22,000 distinct CDR3 sequences, about a third of them singletons. Specimen: esophageal tumor tissue. The receptors originated from a female donor with esophageal squamous cell carcinoma.

This clonotype is classed as medium-sized. The chain carries TRBV24-1 and TRBJ1-1, with 9 bases lining up with TRBD1. Germline V gives CDR1 KGHDR, CDR2 SFDVKD. The CDR3 totals 12 residues. J lost 10 bases, V lost 4 bases, and 3 bases had no gene match. CDR3 nucleotide sequence: TGTGCCACCAGTGAAGAGACAGGGGGAGCTTTCTTT. It is translated as CATSEETGGAFF.

As for this clonotype: No conserved phenylalanine or tryptophan ends this CDR3, so it is likely a read error. The DNA is left out, because the CDR3 cannot be placed on it with certainty; the CDR3 is given as TCRdb lists it. The chain recombines TRBV28 with TRBJ2-7; TRBD2, as called in the table, went unchecked against the DNA. Germline V gives CDR1 MDHEN, CDR2 SYDVKM. The CDR3 totals 15 residues, both ends included. This chain's CDR3 is CASNPPPRVGYSFGS.

With regard to this clonotype: The missing conserved phenylalanine or tryptophan at the end of this CDR3 makes a read error likely. No DNA is shown, since the ends of the CDR3 on it are uncertain; the CDR3 is the one TCRdb lists. This chain uses TRBV11-2 with TRBJ2-7. CDR1 SGHAT and CDR2 FQNNGV come from the germline V gene. The CDR3 is 18 amino acids in total, end residues counted. The CDR3 reads CASSSPSGVSSYEQYFGS.

The table lists this clonotype with many counts. The rearrangement links TRBV4-1 to TRBJ1-2; no definite D call. The germline V gene encodes CDR1 MGHRA and CDR2 YSYEKL. V gave up 0 bases and J gave up 2 bases, with 10 bases separating them. The CDR3 is 15 amino acids. The CDR3 DNA is TGCGCCAGCAGCCAAGATGCGGGAGCAAACTATGGCTACACCTTC. Translation: CASSQDAGANYGYTF.

This clonotype was picked up a small number of times. The rearrangement joins TRBV28 to TRBJ2-3, with 7 nucleotides matching TRBD2. The J call may be faulty, since TRBJ2-7 better matches the DNA end. Germline lookup yields CDR1 MDHEN and CDR2 SYDVKM. The CDR3 consists of 16 residues. CDR3 protein: CASFSRAASGSYEQYF. CDR3 sequence (DNA): TGTGCCAGCTTCTCCCGAGCGGCTAGCGGTAGCTACGAGCAGTACTTC.

A few counts support this clonotype. The junction departs from germline at one end; a sequencing error may be responsible. This chain connects TRBV7-6 to TRBJ2-5, with 12 bases matching TRBD2. This CDR3 region has 18 residues. Germline V CDR1 and CDR2: SGHVS, FNYEAQ. DNA of the CDR3: TGTGCTAGCAGCTTAGCGGGGCTAGCGGGGGGGCCCAGAGAGACCCAGTACTTC. Translated: CASSLAGLAGGPRETQYF.

V gene TRBV19 combines with J gene TRBJ2-5, with 10 bases lining up with TRBD1. Judging by the DNA end, TRBJ2-7 fits better; the J call may be wrong. The CDR3 loop spans 13 amino acids. Germline CDR1 LNHDA, CDR2 SQIVND (reference sequence). The CDR3 here is CASSRQGASEQYF. CDR3 nucleotide sequence: TGTGCCAGTAGTCGACAGGGGGCAAGCGAGCAGTACTTC.

As concerns this clonotype: With a much larger clone just one base away, this may be a read error. The missing conserved phenylalanine or tryptophan at the end of this CDR3 makes a read error likely. The DNA is omitted, as the CDR3 cannot be located on it reliably, and the CDR3 follows TCRdb's listing. The chain couples TRBV7-2 to TRBJ2-1; the table names TRBD1, a call not compared with the DNA. The CDR3 extends over 15 residues, inclusive of both ends. Per the germline V gene, CDR1 is SGHTA and CDR2 is FQGNSA. CDR3 residues: CANSFSRGDGYTFGS.

This clonotype has ten or more counts. This chain connects TRBV6-1 to TRBJ1-6, with D uncertain. The germline gives CDR1 MNHNS, CDR2 SASEGT. This CDR3 has 15 residues. Trimming pared 5 bases from V and 3 bases from J, leaving 11 bases between. Written as DNA, the CDR3 is TGTGCCAGCAGTCCCCAGGCCCTCTATAATTCACCCCTCCACTTT. Its protein is CASSPQALYNSPLHF.

Remarks on this clonotype: As the CDR3 is not closed by the conserved phenylalanine or tryptophan, this likely results from a read error. Because the CDR3's place on the DNA is in doubt, the DNA is left out and the CDR3 is given as listed by TCRdb. The chain couples TRBV7-9 to TRBJ2-6; TRBD1 is the table's D call, not checked against the DNA. Ends included, the CDR3 has 10 residues. CDR1 is SEHNR, CDR2 FQNEAQ, per germline (reference sequence). The CDR3 region is CASSLGLGGA.

To note about this clonotype: Since the CDR3 does not end with the conserved phenylalanine or tryptophan, this likely comes from a read error. The DNA is left out, because the CDR3 cannot be placed on it with certainty; the CDR3 is given as TCRdb lists it. The V and J genes are TRBV11-2 and TRBJ2-7. CDR1 is SGHAT and CDR2 is FQNNGV in the germline V gene. The CDR3 totals 16 residues, both ends included. The chain's CDR3 is CASSLRHSNYGYTFGS.

The V call is TRBV6-9, the J call TRBJ1-2; TRBD1 agrees at 10 bases. CDR1 is MNHGY, CDR2 SVAAGI, per germline. The CDR3 consists of 17 residues. V lost 0 bases, J lost 4 bases, and 8 bases stayed unmatched. In DNA form, the CDR3 reads TGTGCCAGCAGTTATTCTATGACAGGGGGCGGAAGCTATGGCTACACCTTC. Its translation is CASSYSMTGGGSYGYTF.

There are many counts of this clonotype. This sequence joins TRBV6-1 and TRBJ1-5, with D possibly TRBD1 on 6 matching bases. Trimming pared 2 bases from V and 5 bases from J, leaving 10 bases between. The germline V gene has CDR1 MNHNS and CDR2 SASEGT. This CDR3 spans 14 amino acids. CDR3 loop: CASSETGGHQPQHF. In DNA, the CDR3 is TGTGCCAGCAGTGAAACGGGGGGCCATCAGCCCCAGCATTTT.

This clonotype was counted many times. The chain employs TRBV24-1 and TRBJ1-5; D might be TRBD1 (5 bases). Germline V gene sequence: CDR1 KGHDR, CDR2 SFDVKD. The V gene lost 5 bases and the J gene lost 2 bases, with 12 bases spanning the gap. The CDR3 spans 15 residues. The CDR3 sequence is CATSAQGGGNQPQHF. In DNA form, the CDR3 reads TGTGCCACCAGTGCTCAGGGAGGTGGCAATCAGCCCCAGCATTTT.

This clonotype was detected many times. The chain employs TRBV9 and TRBJ2-1; 12 bases fit TRBD2. Per germline, CDR1 SGDLS and CDR2 YYNGEE. Trimming took 3 bases from V and 4 from J; bases not matched to a gene: 8. CDR3 length equals 17 residues. The CDR3 coding sequence is TGTGCCAGCAGCGCAGAAAGACTAGCGGGAGCTTACAATGAGCAGTTCTTC. The encoded protein is CASSAERLAGAYNEQFF. Variable domain in full (rest from reference TRBV9 and TRBJ2-1): DSGVTQTPKHLITATGQRVTLRCSPRSGDLSVYWYQQSLDQGLQFLIQYYNGEERAKGNILERFSAQQFPDLHSELNLSSLELGDSALYFCASSAERLAGAYNEQFFGPGTRLTVL.

The J gene is TRBJ2-1, the V gene TRBV3-1; D is unclear. The CDR3 is 14 amino acids. V lost 8 bases, J lost 0 bases, and 11 bases lay in between. Germline V gene data show CDR1 as LGHDT and CDR2 as YNNKEL (reference sequence). The CDR3: CASGDLSSYNEQFF. Written as DNA, the CDR3 is TGTGCCAGCGGCGATCTTAGCTCCTACAATGAGCAGTTCTTC.

As concerns this clonotype: The CDR3 ends on some other residue instead of the conserved phenylalanine or tryptophan, so this is likely a read error. It is unclear where the CDR3 begins or ends on the DNA, so no DNA is shown, and the CDR3 is as TCRdb lists it. The rearrangement links TRBV6-8 to TRBJ2-6; the DNA was not compared with TRBD2, the D call given in the table. The germline V gene encodes CDR1 MNHGY and CDR2 SAAAGT. The CDR3 has 16 amino acids, counting both end residues. The chain's CDR3 is CASGTSGRGDEQYFGA.

V gene TRBV30 combines with J gene TRBJ1-6; D not certain. Trimming shortened V by 0 bases and J by 10 bases, and 10 bases separated the two germline ends. The CDR3 totals 13 residues. The germline CDR1 and CDR2 sequences are GTSNPN and SVGIG (reference sequence). CDR3 coding DNA: TGTGCCTGGAGTGTGGACGTGAGCTCACCCCTCCACTTT. Translation gives CAWSVDVSSPLHF.

This clonotype was picked up a small number of times. V is TRBV19 and J is TRBJ1-2; D gene unclear. CDR3 length equals 14 residues. The V end was cut by 3 bases, the J end by 2 bases, with 10 bases between. Germline V gene lookup returns CDR1 LNHDA and CDR2 SQIVND (reference sequence). The CDR3 coding sequence is TGTGCCAGTAGTATGAATGGAGTAAACTATGGCTACACCTTC. Its protein product is CASSMNGVNYGYTF.

This clonotype was counted many times. The CDR3 reads CASSSFRTGNQETQYF. The CDR3 coding sequence is TGTGCCAGCAGTTCTTTCCGGACAGGGAACCAAGAGACCCAGTACTTC. V gene TRBV6-1 combines with J gene TRBJ2-5; 8 positions agree with TRBD1. Per the germline V gene, CDR1 is MNHNS and CDR2 is SASEGT. The CDR3 runs 16 residues. J gave up 0 bases and V 5 bases, and 8 bases lay outside the gene matches.

In its sample, this clonotype was seen a few times. The rearrangement links TRBV27 to TRBJ2-1; D unclear. With the DNA end fitting TRBJ2-7 better, the J assignment may be wrong. The CDR3 covers 16 residues. The germline V gene encodes CDR1 MNHEY and CDR2 SMNVEV (reference sequence). The CDR3: CASSPLRHRYYNEQYF. CDR3 bases: TGTGCCAGCAGTCCCCTCCGGCACAGATACTACAATGAGCAGTACTTC.

Many counts were recorded for this clonotype. V gene TRBV7-3 combines with J gene TRBJ2-1; possibly TRBD2 for D (5 bases). The J call may be mistaken, given a closer DNA end match to TRBJ2-7. The germline V gene has CDR1 SGHTA and CDR2 FQGTGA. The CDR3 extends over 15 amino acids. CDR3 coding DNA: TGTGCCAGCAGCCTGGGAGTTAGCTCCTACAATGAGCAGTACTTC. This sequence encodes CASSLGVSSYNEQYF.

V is TRBV7-4 and J is TRBJ2-6; 7 bases agree with TRBD1. This CDR3 comprises 17 residues. The germline V gene has CDR1 SGHVT and CDR2 SQSDAQ. The J segment lost 0 bases and the V segment lost 5 bases, leaving 7 bases of the junction unmatched. CDR3 residues: CASSPRQGSSGANVLTF. CDR3 in DNA: TGTGCCAGCAGCCCCCGACAGGGAAGCTCTGGGGCCAACGTCCTGACTTTC.

This clonotype appeared a single time. At one boundary the junction diverges from the germline segment, which might be a read error. V gene TRBV27 combines with J gene TRBJ2-3; tentatively, D is TRBD2 (5 bases). The CDR3 runs to 15 residues. From germline, CDR1 is MNHEY and CDR2 SMNVEV (reference sequence). The CDR3 region is CVSKDQPENTGELYF. CDR3 DNA: TGTGTCAGCAAGGATCAACCAGAGAACACCGGGGAGCTGTATTTT.

This clonotype was detected ten times or more. The genes are TRBV27 and TRBJ2-3; D not certain. CDR3 size: 14 residues. V was shortened by 5 bases and J by 3 bases, with 12 bases between the two germline ends. Germline values: CDR1 MNHEY, CDR2 SMNVEV (reference sequence). CDR3 coding DNA: TGTGCCAGCAGTCTAGTATACCCTACAGATACGCAGTATTTT. It codes for CASSLVYPTDTQYF.

This clonotype was found once. This sequence may be a read error, since a much larger clone differs from it by one base. The chain has TRBV19 and TRBJ2-3; maybe TRBD2 (6 bases). Judging by the DNA end, TRBJ2-1 fits better; the J call may be wrong. The V gene's germline CDR1 is LNHDA and CDR2 SQIVND (reference sequence). The CDR3 is 16 amino acids. The CDR3 coding sequence is TGTGCCAGTAGTCCAGTGGGGGGTCGGAGGAGTGAGACCCAGTTCTTC. This encodes CASSPVGGRRSETQFF.

On this clonotype: A clone one base away is much larger, so this may be a read error. The chain employs TRBV10-3 and TRBJ2-1; possible D gene TRBD1, 5 bases. The germline V gene encodes CDR1 ENHRY and CDR2 SYGVKD. The CDR3 extends over 14 amino acids. Between the trimmed V and J ends, which lost 6 bases and 9 bases, there was a span of 18 bases. CDR3 protein: CAIRTGRWGSEQFF. The CDR3 bases are TGTGCCATCAGAACAGGACGCTGGGGCAGTGAGCAGTTCTTC.

The chain links TRBV7-6 to TRBJ1-1; 8 bases are shared with TRBD2. The J call is uncertain, as TRBJ2-2 better fits the DNA end. Per the germline V gene, CDR1 is SGHVS and CDR2 is FNYEAQ. The CDR3 extends over 15 amino acids. This CDR3 reads CASSAGRAITGELFF. CDR3 nucleotides: TGTGCCAGCAGCGCCGGGAGGGCGATAACCGGGGAGCTGTTTTTT.